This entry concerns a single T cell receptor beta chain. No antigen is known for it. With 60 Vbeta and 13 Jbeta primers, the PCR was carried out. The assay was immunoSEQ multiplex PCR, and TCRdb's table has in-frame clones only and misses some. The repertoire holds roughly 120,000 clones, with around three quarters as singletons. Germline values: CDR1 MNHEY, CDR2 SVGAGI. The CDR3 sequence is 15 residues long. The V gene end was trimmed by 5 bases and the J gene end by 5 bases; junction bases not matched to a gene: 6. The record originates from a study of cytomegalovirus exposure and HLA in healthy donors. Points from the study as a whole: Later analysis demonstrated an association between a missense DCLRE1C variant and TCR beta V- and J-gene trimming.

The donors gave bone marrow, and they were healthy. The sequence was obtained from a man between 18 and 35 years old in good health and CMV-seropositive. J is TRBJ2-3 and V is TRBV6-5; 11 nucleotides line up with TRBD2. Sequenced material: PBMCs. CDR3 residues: CASSQLAGVLDTQYF. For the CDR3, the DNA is TGTGCCAGCAGTCAACTAGCGGGAGTATTAGATACGCAGTATTTT.